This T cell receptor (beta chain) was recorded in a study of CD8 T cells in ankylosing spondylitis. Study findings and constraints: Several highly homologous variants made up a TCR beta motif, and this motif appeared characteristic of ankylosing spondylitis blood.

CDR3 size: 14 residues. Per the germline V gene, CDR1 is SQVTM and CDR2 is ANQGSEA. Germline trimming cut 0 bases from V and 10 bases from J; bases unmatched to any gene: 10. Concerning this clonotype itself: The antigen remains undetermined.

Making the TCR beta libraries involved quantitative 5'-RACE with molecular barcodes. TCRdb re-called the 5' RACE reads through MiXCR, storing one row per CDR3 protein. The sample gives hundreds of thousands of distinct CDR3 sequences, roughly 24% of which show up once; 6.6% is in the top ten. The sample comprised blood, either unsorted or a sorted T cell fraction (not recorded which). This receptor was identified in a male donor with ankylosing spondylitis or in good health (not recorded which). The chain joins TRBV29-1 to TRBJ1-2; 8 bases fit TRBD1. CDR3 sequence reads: CSVEDPRDRRIYTF. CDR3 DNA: TGCAGCGTTGAAGATCCCCGGGACAGGAGAATCTACACCTTC.